This is a list of T cell receptor beta chains from one sample in a study of blood T cell repertoires in COVID-19. Produced via immunoSEQ multiplex PCR; TCRdb's table is partial and in-frame only. The sample consists of 150,000 to 200,000 clones, 70% to 90% of them appearing once. The sequenced sample consisted of peripheral blood. These TCRs come from a human donor in a cohort sampled during active COVID-19. Both conserved end residues are trimmed from each CDR3.

V gene,J gene,CDR3 protein
TRBV25-1,TRBJ2-7,ASSEEQGSPLHEQY
TRBV5-4,TRBJ2-7,ASSPIRGSSYEQY
TRBV6-1,TRBJ2-7,ASSDRDRSYEQY
TRBV25-1,TRBJ2-1,ATTGGPYNEQF
TRBV7-6,TRBJ1-4,ASSPGTGELEKLF
TRBV19,TRBJ2-6,ASLHIRGSGANVLT
TRBV24-1,TRBJ2-3,ATSDYRDPTDTQY
TRBV7-8,TRBJ2-7,ASSLADRGGYEQY
TRBV5-1,TRBJ2-7,ASSFLLDRGPYEQY
TRBV24-1,TRBJ1-2,ATSDHTVAYGYT
TRBV28,TRBJ1-3,ASSLSTGLGSGNTIY
TRBV19,TRBJ1-4,ASSIDLAGGGKLF
TRBV7-9,TRBJ2-1,ASSRSRLAGSYNEQF
TRBV6-1,TRBJ1-5,ASSESGQGVKH
TRBV9,TRBJ2-7,ASSVGWERSEQY
TRBV5-6,TRBJ2-7,ASSFVGGASDEQY
TRBV2,TRBJ2-5,ASKGLAGPQETQY
TRBV9,TRBJ2-7,ASSSGQGGSEGTPYEQY
TRBV7-2,TRBJ2-3,ASSSSGGYTDTQY
TRBV28,TRBJ2-5,ASSFRTSGIMRETQY
TRBV4-1,TRBJ1-1,ASSQTTDNTEAF
TRBV11-2,TRBJ1-1,ASSYTGGADTEAF
TRBV28,TRBJ2-7,ASSLWGQPYEQY
TRBV7-8,TRBJ2-7,ASSLGTGSSYEQY
TRBV11-3,TRBJ2-2,ASSSDRVSGELF
TRBV6-5,TRBJ2-7,ASSYGGQGASEQY
TRBV18,TRBJ2-7,ASSPGGQGTYEQY
TRBV4-3,TRBJ2-5,ASSQRLAGGQETQY
TRBV6-2/TRBV6-3,TRBJ2-7,ASSSDRGSSYEQY
TRBV5-8,TRBJ1-3,ASSLAGGNTIY
TRBV28,TRBJ2-3,ASSSPPPWTGGVIDTQY
TRBV14,TRBJ2-1,ASSLETGLFVHEQF
TRBV7-7,TRBJ2-5,ASSPRFTTDRVHQETQY
TRBV28,TRBJ2-7,ASGRVRVQY
TRBV4-1,TRBJ1-2,ASSRQTETNYGYT
TRBV28,TRBJ2-7,ASSFRRLSYEQY
TRBV19,TRBJ1-4,ASSIGSLGQKLF
TRBV3-1/TRBV3-2,TRBJ1-5,ATGTLDQPQH
TRBV7-8,TRBJ1-5,ASSHAGGLSNQPQH
TRBV12-3/TRBV12-4,TRBJ1-3,ASRGAAGNTIY
TRBV27,TRBJ2-7,ASSYRDYSYEQY